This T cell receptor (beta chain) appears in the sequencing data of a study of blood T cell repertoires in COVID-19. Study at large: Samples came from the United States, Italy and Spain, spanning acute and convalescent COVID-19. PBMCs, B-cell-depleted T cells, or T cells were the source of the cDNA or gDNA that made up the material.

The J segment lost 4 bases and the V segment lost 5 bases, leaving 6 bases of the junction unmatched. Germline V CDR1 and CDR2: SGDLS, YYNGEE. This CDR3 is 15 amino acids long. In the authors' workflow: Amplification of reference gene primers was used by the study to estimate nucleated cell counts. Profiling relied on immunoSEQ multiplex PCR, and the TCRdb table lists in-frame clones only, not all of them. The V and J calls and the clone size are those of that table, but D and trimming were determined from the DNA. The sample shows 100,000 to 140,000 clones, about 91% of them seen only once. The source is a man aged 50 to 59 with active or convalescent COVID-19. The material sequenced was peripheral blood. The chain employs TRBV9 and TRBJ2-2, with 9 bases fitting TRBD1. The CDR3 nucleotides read TGTGCCAGCAGATCGGGACAGGGCACCACCGGGGAGCTGTTTTTT. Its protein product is CASRSGQGTTGELFF.